The T cell receptor (beta chain) under discussion was sequenced for a study of early T cells in non-severe SARS-CoV-2 infection (TCRdb year 2021). Study-wide context: Bulk RNA from unsorted whole blood was used for TCR sequencing, so alpha and beta chains could not be paired.

Trimming removed 5 bases from V and 2 bases from J; the gene matches leave 5 bases unexplained. The CDR3 spans 16 residues, from the cysteine through the phenylalanine. Left in the record is the CDR3 DNA by itself, 48 bases read in frame from the first base. The paper as a whole reports these results and caveats: VDJdb matching was skewed toward anti-spike CD8 responses and likely underestimated virus-specific expansions by missing private and CD4 specificities.

Many counts were recorded for this clonotype. Its antigen is still unknown. Base qualities were left out, and no much larger clone turns up one base away. Set within a cohort of healthcare workers in London, UK, this nested case-control study involved weekly PCR testing of nasopharyngeal swabs along with blood sampling. Healthcare workers were enrolled in the week of the UK lockdown, from 23 to 31 March 2020, and were followed every week for up to roughly 15 weeks. Libraries were prepared through 5' RACE. Data came from a NextSeq 500. The TCR library protocol attached unique molecular identifiers to individual cDNA molecules to correct for sequencing error and PCR bias. Sequencing covered both TCR alpha and beta chains, and within each sample the abundances of alpha and beta sequences were tightly co-correlated. The authors' analysis ran thus. Decombinator V4 was used to perform V gene, J gene and CDR3 annotation of TCR sequences. Expanded TCRs were defined as changing significantly between any two time points under a Poisson model with p below 0.0001. TCR abundances were normalised to the total number of TCRs sequenced in each sample and reported as counts per million. MAIT TCRs were defined by TRAV1-2 paired with TRAJ12, TRAJ20 or TRAJ33, and iNKT TCRs by TRAV10 paired with TRAJ18. VDJdb, accessed on 1 November 2021, was searched for TCRs annotated for CMV, EBV and SARS-CoV-2, and TCRs annotated for more than one antigen were excluded. TCRdb reworked the public reads: Q25 trimming with fastp, MiXCR clone assembly, productive beta chains retained. Each record represents a unique CDR3 protein, reported with the most common genes and DNA among its rows. The V and J calls were determined by TCRdb, not by the authors. The sample includes tens of thousands of distinct CDR3 sequences, with roughly 5% observed a single time. The ten largest account for 25% to 30% of the sample.

The chain uses TRBV12-3 or TRBV12-4 and TRBJ2-3; 12 of the junction bases match TRBD2. Sequenced sample: whole blood. The receptor comes from an adult who was a healthcare worker with PCR-confirmed SARS-CoV-2 infection or an uninfected control (not recorded which). CDR3 reads: CASSPGLAGNTDTQYF. The nucleotide sequence is given as TGTGCCAGCAGTCCCGGACTAGCGGGAAACACAGATACGCAGTATTTT.